The present TCR beta chain was sequenced within a study of shared clonotypes between healthy human individuals. This clone occurred once. There are 17 residues in the CDR3. CDR1 is SNHLY, CDR2 FYNNEI, per germline. The V and J ends lost 0 bases and 2 bases, in that order; junction bases with no gene match: 6. Participating donors were healthy, HIV-negative adults free of recent acute infections or vaccinations. The protocol was immunoSEQ multiplex PCR, while the TCRdb copy is restricted to in-frame clones and leaves out a portion. The data contain over 1.5 million clones, 95% to 99% of them singletons.

This receptor was obtained from a man aged 30 to 45 in good health. The sample was naive CD4+ T cells sorted from blood. The subset: CD45RA+ positively selected. J is TRBJ1-5 and V is TRBV2, with TRBD1 identical over 8 bases. CDR3 sequence reads: CASSEAQGALGNQPQHF. In DNA form, the CDR3 reads TGTGCCAGCAGTGAAGCCCAGGGGGCCTTAGGCAATCAGCCCCAGCATTTT.